The rows below give T cell receptor beta chains drawn from one sample of a study of blood T cell repertoires in COVID-19. Some clones are missing from TCRdb's copy, which holds only in-frame ones; the method was immunoSEQ multiplex PCR. Among about 130,000 clones, about 87% were seen once, and the ten largest hold less than 4.5%. The sequencing input was peripheral blood. The receptors derive from an older woman with acute or convalescent COVID-19. CDR3s include the opening cysteine and the closing phenylalanine or tryptophan. The order of the fields is clone size, J gene, CDR3 length, V gene, D gene, CDR3 protein, CDR3 DNA. The D gene is left open where the match is weak. The size of a clone is reported for some rows only, either as once, few or many, or as a class for expanded clones.

abundance: -; j_gene: TRBJ1-3; len: 15; v_gene: TRBV28; d_gene: -; CDR3aa: CASDGQLNSGNTIYF; CDR3nt: TGTGCCAGCGATGGACAGCTTAACTCTGGAAACACCATATATTTT
abundance: -; j_gene: TRBJ1-6; len: 15; v_gene: TRBV6-5; d_gene: -; CDR3aa: CASRPFGDNNSPLHF; CDR3nt: TGTGCCAGCAGGCCATTTGGGGACAACAATTCACCCCTCCACTTT
abundance: -; j_gene: TRBJ2-2; len: 18; v_gene: TRBV9; d_gene: TRBD2; CDR3aa: CASSVEALREGGTGELFF; CDR3nt: TGTGCCAGCAGCGTAGAGGCGTTGCGGGAGGGAGGGACCGGGGAGCTGTTTTTT
abundance: once; j_gene: TRBJ2-5; len: 11; v_gene: TRBV30; d_gene: -; CDR3aa: CAWSVRERTHF; CDR3nt: TGTGCCTGGAGTGTACGCGAGCGTACCCACTTC
abundance: -; j_gene: TRBJ2-3; len: 17; v_gene: TRBV27; d_gene: -; CDR3aa: CASSFRSKIGGTDTQYF; CDR3nt: TGTGCCAGCAGTTTTAGGAGCAAAATTGGTGGCACAGATACGCAGTATTTT
abundance: -; j_gene: TRBJ1-2; len: 11; v_gene: TRBV28; d_gene: TRBD1; CDR3aa: CASIGTGGYTF; CDR3nt: TGTGCCAGCATAGGGACAGGCGGCTACACCTTC
abundance: once; j_gene: TRBJ1-2; len: 14; v_gene: TRBV2; d_gene: -; CDR3aa: CASSDKREIGGYTF; CDR3nt: TGTGCCAGCAGTGATAAAAGGGAGATAGGGGGCTACACCTTC
abundance: -; j_gene: TRBJ2-1; len: 20; v_gene: TRBV15; d_gene: TRBD1; CDR3aa: CATSSPLDVWSRGSFNEQFF; CDR3nt: TGTGCCACCAGCAGTCCGCTGGACGTATGGTCCAGGGGGTCATTTAATGAGCAGTTCTTC
abundance: -; j_gene: TRBJ2-1; len: 18; v_gene: TRBV28; d_gene: TRBD2; CDR3aa: CASSFVASGRATYNEQFF; CDR3nt: TGTGCCAGCAGTTTTGTGGCTAGCGGGAGGGCCACCTACAATGAGCAGTTCTTC
abundance: -; j_gene: TRBJ1-4; len: 17; v_gene: TRBV15; d_gene: TRBD1; CDR3aa: CATSRGGQGATNEKLFF; CDR3nt: TGTGCCACCAGCAGAGGGGGACAGGGTGCAACTAATGAAAAACTGTTTTTT
abundance: -; j_gene: TRBJ2-1; len: 16; v_gene: TRBV5-1; d_gene: TRBD2; CDR3aa: CASSKELAGRRGEQFF; CDR3nt: TGCGCCAGCAGCAAAGAACTAGCGGGACGACGAGGTGAGCAGTTCTTC
abundance: -; j_gene: TRBJ2-3; len: 13; v_gene: TRBV19; d_gene: -; CDR3aa: CASSLHFTDTQYF; CDR3nt: TGTGCCAGTAGTCTCCACTTCACAGATACGCAGTATTTT
abundance: -; j_gene: TRBJ2-3; len: 15; v_gene: TRBV2; d_gene: TRBD2; CDR3aa: CASSRSGRLTDTQYF; CDR3nt: TGTGCCAGCAGCCGTAGCGGGCGGCTCACAGATACGCAGTATTTT
abundance: once; j_gene: TRBJ2-7; len: 15; v_gene: TRBV2; d_gene: TRBD1; CDR3aa: CASTLLGQGAEEQYF; CDR3nt: TGTGCCAGCACTCTTCTGGGACAGGGGGCGGAAGAGCAGTACTTC
abundance: -; j_gene: TRBJ1-1; len: 13; v_gene: TRBV19; d_gene: -; CDR3aa: CASSQGRGTEAFF; CDR3nt: TGTGCCAGTAGTCAGGGGCGAGGCACTGAAGCTTTCTTT
abundance: -; j_gene: TRBJ1-3; len: 17; v_gene: TRBV19; d_gene: -; CDR3aa: CASSIGRVGLSGNTIYF; CDR3nt: TGTGCCAGTAGTATCGGGAGAGTGGGACTCTCTGGAAACACCATATATTTT
abundance: -; j_gene: TRBJ1-1; len: 13; v_gene: TRBV5-1; d_gene: -; CDR3aa: CASSPGVGTEAFF; CDR3nt: TGCGCCAGCAGCCCAGGGGTAGGCACTGAAGCTTTCTTT
abundance: -; j_gene: TRBJ1-2; len: 13; v_gene: TRBV11-3; d_gene: -; CDR3aa: CASGGGSSYGYTF; CDR3nt: TGTGCCAGCGGGGGGGGCAGTTCCTATGGCTACACCTTC
abundance: -; j_gene: TRBJ2-2; len: 14; v_gene: TRBV6-9; d_gene: TRBD2; CDR3aa: CASSPSWEGGELFF; CDR3nt: TGTGCCAGCAGCCCTTCTTGGGAGGGCGGGGAGCTGTTTTTT
abundance: -; j_gene: TRBJ2-5; len: 14; v_gene: TRBV6-7; d_gene: TRBD2; CDR3aa: CANSTSGSGETQYF; CDR3nt: TGTGCCAACTCGACTAGCGGGAGTGGAGAGACCCAGTACTTC
abundance: -; j_gene: TRBJ1-4; len: 12; v_gene: TRBV12-3/TRBV12-4; d_gene: -; CDR3aa: CASSRHPVGLFF; CDR3nt: TGTGCCAGCAGCAGACACCCGGTAGGACTGTTTTTT
abundance: -; j_gene: TRBJ1-1; len: 13; v_gene: TRBV6-5; d_gene: -; CDR3aa: CASSLDWGAEAFF; CDR3nt: TGTGCCAGCAGTTTGGATTGGGGCGCTGAAGCTTTCTTT
abundance: -; j_gene: TRBJ2-7; len: 15; v_gene: TRBV28; d_gene: -; CDR3aa: CASSFGLGTQYEQYF; CDR3nt: TGTGCCAGCAGTTTTGGACTCGGAACCCAATACGAGCAGTACTTC
abundance: few; j_gene: TRBJ2-1; len: 15; v_gene: TRBV5-1; d_gene: -; CDR3aa: CASSLESSWLDEQFF; CDR3nt: TGCGCCAGCAGCTTGGAGTCTTCATGGCTTGATGAGCAGTTCTTC
abundance: -; j_gene: TRBJ2-7; len: 11; v_gene: TRBV20-1; d_gene: -; CDR3aa: CSARDSYEQYF; CDR3nt: TGCAGTGCTAGAGATAGCTACGAGCAGTACTTC
abundance: -; j_gene: TRBJ1-4; len: 13; v_gene: TRBV21-1; d_gene: -; CDR3aa: CASSNGTGVLKFF; CDR3nt: TGTGCCAGCAGCAACGGGACAGGGGTACTCAAGTTTTTT
abundance: -; j_gene: TRBJ2-2; len: 13; v_gene: TRBV5-1; d_gene: -; CDR3aa: CASSREFTGELFF; CDR3nt: TGCGCCAGCAGCCGGGAGTTCACCGGGGAGCTGTTTTTT